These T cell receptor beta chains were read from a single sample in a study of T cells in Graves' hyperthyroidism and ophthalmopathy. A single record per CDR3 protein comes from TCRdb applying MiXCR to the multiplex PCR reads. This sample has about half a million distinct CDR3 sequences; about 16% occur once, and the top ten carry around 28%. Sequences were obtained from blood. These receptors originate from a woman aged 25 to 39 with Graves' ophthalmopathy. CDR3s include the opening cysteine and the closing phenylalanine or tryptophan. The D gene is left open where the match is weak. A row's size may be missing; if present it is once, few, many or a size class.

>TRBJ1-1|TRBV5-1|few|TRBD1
TGCGCCAGCAGCTCGACAGGGGTAGGGACTGAAGCTTCCTTT
CASSSTGVGTEASF
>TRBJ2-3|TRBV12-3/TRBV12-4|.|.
TGTGCCAGTGCGTCAGGGACCACAGATACGCAGTATTTT
CASASGTTDTQYF
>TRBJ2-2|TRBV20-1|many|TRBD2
TGCAGTGGGATGCTAGCGGGTAACACCGGGGAGCTGTTTTTT
CSGMLAGNTGELFF
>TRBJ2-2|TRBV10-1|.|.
TGCGCCAGCAGGTTGGGTTCGAACACCGGGGAGCTGTTTTTT
CASRLGSNTGELFF
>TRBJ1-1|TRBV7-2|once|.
TGTGCCAGCAGCTCGAGGGGGGGGCACGCTGAAGCTTTCTTT
CASSSRGGHAEAFF
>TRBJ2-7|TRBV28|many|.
TGTGCCAGCAGTTTTTCGCAGGGAGCAGAGCAGTACTTC
CASSFSQGAEQYF
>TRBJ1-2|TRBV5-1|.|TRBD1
TGCGCCAGCAGCTCGTCCGGGACAGGGGGCGGTGTTTATGGCTACACCTTC
CASSSSGTGGGVYGYTF
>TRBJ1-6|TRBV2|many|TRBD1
TGTGCCAGCAAGGACAGGCAGAATTCACCCCTCCACTTT
CASKDRQNSPLHF
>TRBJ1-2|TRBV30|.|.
TGTGCCTGGAGTCGGGATTCCTATGGCTACACCTTC
CAWSRDSYGYTF
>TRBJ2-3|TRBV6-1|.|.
TGTGCCGCGTGGGGGGGCACAGATACGCAGTATTTT
CAAWGGTDTQYF
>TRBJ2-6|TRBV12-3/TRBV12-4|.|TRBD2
TGTGCCAGCAGCCGAAATTTAGCGGGAGGTGCTGGGGCCAACGTCCTGACTTTC
CASSRNLAGGAGANVLTF
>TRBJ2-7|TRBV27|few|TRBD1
TGTGCCAGCAGTTTATCAGGCGGACAGGGCCACGAGCAGTACTTC
CASSLSGGQGHEQYF
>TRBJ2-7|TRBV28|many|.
TGTGCCAGCAGAACAAGCGGGATGGGGGCAAACGTCGAGCAGTACTTC
CASRTSGMGANVEQYF
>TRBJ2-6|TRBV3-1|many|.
TGTGCCAGCAGCCCCCTCTCTGGGGCCAACGTCCTGACTTTC
CASSPLSGANVLTF
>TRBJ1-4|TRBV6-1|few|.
TGTGCCAGCGTCTCTCCGGGGGGCAGGCAACTGTTTTTT
CASVSPGGRQLFF
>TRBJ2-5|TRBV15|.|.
TGTGCCACCAGCAGAGATTTGGGCGGATGGAAGTACTTC
CATSRDLGGWKYF
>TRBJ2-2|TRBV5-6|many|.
TGTGCCAGCAGGGGTAGGGGGAACACCGGGGAGCTGTTTTTT
CASRGRGNTGELFF
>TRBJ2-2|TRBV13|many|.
TGTGCCAGCACCTCTCGGGAGAGGACCGGGGAGCTGTTTTTT
CASTSRERTGELFF
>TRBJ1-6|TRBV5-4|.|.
TGTGCCAGCAGCCAGGACCCAATTTCACCCCTCCACTTT
CASSQDPISPLHF
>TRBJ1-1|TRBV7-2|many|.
TGTGCCAGCAGCTTAGTTCTAGGGTCGATGAACACTGAAGCTTTCTTT
CASSLVLGSMNTEAFF
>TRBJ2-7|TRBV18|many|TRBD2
TGTGCCAGCTCAATCAGACTAGCGGGAGTTTACGAGCAGTACTTC
CASSIRLAGVYEQYF
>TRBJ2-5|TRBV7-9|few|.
TGTGCCAGCAGCTTCGGGTTGGGCAGGGTGGAGACCCAGTACTTC
CASSFGLGRVETQYF
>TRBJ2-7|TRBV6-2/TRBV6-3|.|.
TGTGCCAGCAGTTCGATAGCGGCGTCTGGCTACGAGCAGTACTTC
CASSSIAASGYEQYF
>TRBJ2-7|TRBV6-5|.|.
TGTGCCAGCAGTTACTCAAAGGGATGGGGGCAGTACTTC
CASSYSKGWGQYF
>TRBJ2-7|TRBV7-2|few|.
TGTGCCAGCACCAACCCTCCGAGGACCGGGTGGACTAACTACGAGCAGTACTTC
CASTNPPRTGWTNYEQYF
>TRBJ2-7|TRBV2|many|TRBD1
TGTGCCAGCAGGGAACGTGGGGACAGGGGCGATTGGAGGCCCGAGCAGTACTTC
CASRERGDRGDWRPEQYF